These T cell receptor beta chains were read from a single sample in a study of CD8+ T cells in alopecia areata. Here immunoSEQ multiplex PCR was the method, and the copy in TCRdb shows in-frame clones only, minus some. The data hold some 170,000 clones, with around 58% observed a single time. The sample in question was CD4+ T cells sorted from blood, obtained between weeks 55 and 65, from a patient treated with tofacitinib. These receptors all stem from a human donor with alopecia areata. The CDR3 runs from the conserved cysteine through the conserved F or W. The D gene is left open where the match is weak. The size of a clone is reported for some rows only, either as once, few or many, or as a class for expanded clones.

>TRBV19|NA|NA|TRBJ2-5
CASSTRTTQGETQYF
TGTGCCAGTAGTACCCGGACCACCCAAGGGGAGACCCAGTACTTC
>TRBV2|NA|TRBD1|TRBJ2-7
CASRTGTGSSEQYF
TGTGCCAGCAGGACCGGGACAGGGTCCTCCGAGCAGTACTTC
>TRBV30|NA|TRBD2|TRBJ2-2
CAWSVVRPGRAGELFF
TGTGCCTGGAGTGTAGTTAGGCCAGGGAGGGCCGGGGAGCTGTTTTTT
>TRBV2|NA|NA|TRBJ1-4
CASSVQGYEKLFF
TGTGCCAGCAGTGTCCAGGGATATGAAAAACTGTTTTTT
>TRBV10-3|NA|NA|TRBJ2-7
CAIRDSIGSKYEQYF
TGTGCCATCAGGGACTCTATTGGAAGCAAGTACGAGCAGTACTTC
>TRBV7-9|NA|NA|TRBJ2-6
CASSWAGASGANVLTF
TGTGCCAGCAGCTGGGCAGGGGCCTCTGGGGCCAACGTCCTGACTTTC
>TRBV11-2|NA|NA|TRBJ1-1
CASSLVRETEAFF
TGTGCCAGCAGCTTGGTCCGGGAGACTGAAGCTTTCTTT
>TRBV27|few|NA|TRBJ1-5
CASSSNRAYQPQHF
TGTGCCAGCAGTTCGAACAGGGCCTATCAGCCCCAGCATTTT
>TRBV2|NA|NA|TRBJ1-5
CASSAELRNQPQHF
TGTGCCAGCAGTGCGGAACTCCGCAATCAGCCCCAGCATTTT
>TRBV12-5|NA|NA|TRBJ2-6
CASGLILGSGANVLTF
TGTGCTAGTGGTTTGATCCTAGGATCTGGGGCCAACGTCCTGACTTTC
>TRBV27|NA|NA|TRBJ1-5
CASLRQPQHF
TGTGCCAGTTTACGGCAGCCCCAGCATTTT
>TRBV29-1|NA|NA|TRBJ1-1
CSVEYPGVGGTEAFF
TGCAGCGTTGAGTACCCCGGGGTCGGCGGGACTGAAGCTTTCTTT
>TRBV7-8|few|NA|TRBJ2-7
CASSLARTVTYEQYF
TGTGCCAGCAGCTTAGCTCGGACAGTGACCTACGAGCAGTACTTC
>TRBV2|few|TRBD1|TRBJ2-7
CASRGTDTYEQYF
TGTGCCAGCAGAGGGACAGATACCTACGAGCAGTACTTC
>TRBV29-1|NA|NA|TRBJ2-3
CSVTGPSADTQYF
TGCAGCGTAACAGGGCCAAGCGCAGATACGCAGTATTTT